These 8 T cell receptor beta chains share one sample of origin, sequenced in a study of T cell clonality in common variable immunodeficiency. Some clones are missing from TCRdb's copy, which holds only in-frame ones; the method was immunoSEQ multiplex PCR. There are approximately 81,000 clones in the sample, none observed a single time. The sample comprised peripheral blood mononuclear cells. These TCRs come from a person aged 18 to 70 in good health.

In this sample, this clone turned up many times. The sequenced CDR3 bases are TGCAGTGCTAGAACAGGGTACGAG. It specifies CSARTGYE. The complete CDR3 reads CSARTGYEQYF. The chain links TRBV20-1 to TRBJ2-7; D may be TRBD1 (6 bases). The CDR3 end falls 3 residues outside the read, so it is completed with the germline J gene. CDR1 and CDR2 (germline): DFQATT, SNEGSKA (reference sequence). V was cut by 2 bases and J by 4 bases, with 6 bases left in between. This CDR3 contains 11 residues.

At least ten counts were recorded for this clone. The observed sequence ends 3 residues before the CDR3 terminus, with the missing tail filled in from the germline J gene. This chain uses TRBV29-1 with TRBJ2-1; possibly TRBD1 for D (6 bases). Per the germline V gene, CDR1 is SQVTM and CDR2 is ANQGSEA. The CDR3 loop spans 12 amino acids. V shed 6 bases and J shed 6 bases, with 12 bases lying between them. The CDR3 loop reads CSVGTGINEQFF. The CDR3 bases that were read are TGCAGCGTCGGCACAGGGATCAATGAG.

This clone was seen at least ten times. The missing CDR3 end, 3 residues past where the read stops, is filled in from the germline J gene. The chain couples TRBV6-2 or TRBV6-3 to TRBJ2-7, with unresolved D. Trimming took off 6 bases at V and 5 bases at J, with 11 bases between the two ends. The germline V gene has CDR1 MNHEY and CDR2 SVGEGT. The CDR3 has 12 residues. The CDR3 spells CASSRVTHEQYF. The part of the CDR3 DNA that was read is TGTGCCAGCAGCCGGGTCACCCACGAG.

This clone was recorded at least ten times. The DNA read from the CDR3 is TGTGCCAGTCGTGAGGCAGGAGCCTACAATGAG. It codes for CASREAGAYNE. The entire CDR3 protein is CASREAGAYNEQFF. This chain uses TRBV19 with TRBJ2-1; D gene unclear. The CDR3 is cut off 3 residues early in the read; its end comes from the germline J gene. The CDR3 runs to 14 residues. The V gene's germline CDR1 is LNHDA and CDR2 SQIVND (reference sequence). V was trimmed by 8 bases and J by 2 bases, leaving 13 bases between them.

This clone came up many times. The sequenced fragment ends 3 residues before the CDR3 boundary, so the rest is inferred from the germline J gene. The genes are TRBV27 and TRBJ2-2; no firm D call. The CDR3 runs 13 residues. The ends were cut back, 6 bases at V and 6 bases at J, with 11 bases in the middle. CDR1 and CDR2 from the germline V gene are MNHEY and SMNVEV (reference sequence). CDR3 sequence: CASSLWAPGELFF. CDR3 DNA (partial): TGTGCCAGCAGCCTCTGGGCCCCCGGGGAG.

This clone came up many times. The read falls 3 residues short of the CDR3 end, and the missing part is taken from the germline J gene. This chain uses TRBV5-4 with TRBJ2-5, with TRBD1 matching 9 bases. Trimming cost V 4 bases and J 5 bases; bases outside gene matches: 9. The CDR3 is made up of 15 amino acids. CDR1 SGHNT and CDR2 YYREEE come from the germline V gene (reference sequence). The DNA read from the CDR3 is TGTGCCAGCAGCAGTCGGACAGGGGTGGTGGAGACC. Its protein product is CASSSRTGVVET. In full, the CDR3 reads CASSSRTGVVETQYF.

This clone was recorded many times. The sequenced fragment ends 3 residues before the CDR3 boundary, so the rest is inferred from the germline J gene. The chain carries TRBV2 and TRBJ2-6; 8 bases match TRBD1. CDR1 is SNHLY, CDR2 FYNNEI, per germline. The CDR3 has 19 residues. After removal of 7 bases from V and 0 bases from J, the junction contained 14 bases not matched to a gene. The CDR3 here is CASTEVRDRRSSGANVLTF. CDR3 bases read: TGTGCCAGCACCGAGGTCAGGGACAGGCGTAGCTCTGGGGCCAACGTC.

There are many counts of this clone. The read comes to an end 3 residues before the CDR3 does, leaving the germline J gene to fill in the end. The gene calls are TRBV18 and TRBJ2-7, with 13 bases matching TRBD2. The V gene's germline CDR1 is KGHSH and CDR2 LQKENI. Trimming at V came to 2 bases and at J to 3 bases, leaving 7 bases not matched to a gene. The CDR3 sequence is 17 residues long. The CDR3 spells CASSPNTGLAGNYEQYF. Partial CDR3 DNA: TGTGCCAGCTCACCAAATACGGGACTAGCGGGGAACTACGAG.